This T cell receptor (beta chain) appears in the sequencing data of a study of T cell responses to AZD1222 COVID-19 vaccine. Produced via immunoSEQ multiplex PCR; TCRdb's table is partial and in-frame only. This sample has 130,000 to 150,000 clones, with 85% to 90% found just once. Study-level results: Sampling captured repertoires only after the peak T cell response. Breadth and depth of Spike-specific TCRs rose after two AZD1222 doses.

This clone was observed a handful of times. Its antigen is undetermined. This clonotype was obtained from an adult in good health. Here the sequenced sample was peripheral blood, taken on day 0 of AZD1222 vaccination.

In DNA, the CDR3 is TGTGCCAGCACGGGGGCAATTACGGCCTACGAGCAGTACTTC. Encoded protein: CASTGAITAYEQYF. The genes are TRBV28 and TRBJ2-7, with D perhaps given as TRBD1 or TRBD2 (6 bases each). V was trimmed by 7 bases and J by 2 bases, leaving 15 bases between them. The CDR3 runs to 14 residues. CDR1 and CDR2 from the germline V gene are MDHEN and SYDVKM.